The 12 T cell receptor beta chains given below trace back to one sample, sequenced in a study of blood T cells in healthy people across ages. Next came a second PCR, run for roughly 6 to 11 cycles, which used a sample-barcoded 5' primer along with a J-beta primer mix. TCRdb reanalysed the 5' RACE reads using MiXCR and keeps one entry per CDR3 protein. The sample lists under 2 million distinct CDR3 sequences; about 35% were seen once. Sequences were obtained from blood. The origin of the receptors is a woman aged 25 to 45 in good health.

This clonotype was observed a few times. This chain connects TRBV7-6 to TRBJ2-5; 9 nucleotides match TRBD2. The J call is uncertain, as TRBJ2-7 better fits the DNA end. This CDR3 region has 15 residues. The germline CDR1 and CDR2 sequences are SGHVS and FNYEAQ. This CDR3 is CASSQRTSVSYEQYF. CDR3 DNA: TGTGCCAGCAGCCAACGGACTAGCGTCTCATACGAGCAGTACTTC.

The chain uses TRBV12-3 or TRBV12-4 and TRBJ2-1; TRBD2 is a possible D gene (6 bases). CDR3 length: 13 amino acids. Trimming removed 5 bases at V and 7 bases at J, with 12 bases between. The CDR3 region is CASSAGGINEQFF. CDR3 DNA sequence: TGTGCCAGCAGTGCCGGCGGGATTAATGAGCAGTTCTTC.

The chain employs TRBV7-9 and TRBJ2-3; no definite D call. Trimming cost V 6 bases and J 0 bases, with 16 bases left between them. Per germline, CDR1 SEHNR and CDR2 FQNEAQ (reference sequence). The CDR3 runs to 16 residues. The CDR3: CASSTPRTRSTDTQYF. The CDR3 DNA reads as TGTGCCAGCAGTACCCCGAGGACGCGAAGCACAGATACGCAGTATTTT.

Regarding this clonotype: One end of the junction does not line up with germline, which may come from a read error. The CDR3 DNA is TGTGCCAGCAGAAGGAGCAGCATGAACACTGAAGCTTCCTTT. It codes for CASRRSSMNTEASF. The V and J genes are TRBV12-3 or TRBV12-4 and TRBJ1-1; D gene ambiguous. This CDR3 is built from 14 residues.

The chain uses TRBV24-1 and TRBJ2-1, with D perhaps given as TRBD1 or TRBD2 (5 bases each). Judging by the DNA end, TRBJ2-7 fits better; the J call may be wrong. This CDR3 comprises 16 residues. From germline, CDR1 is KGHDR and CDR2 SFDVKD. The CDR3 DNA is TGTGCCACCAGTGCTAAGGGACCGCGCTCCTACAATGAGCAGTACTTC. It yields the protein CATSAKGPRSYNEQYF.

This clonotype was detected only a few times. The gene calls are TRBV20-1 and TRBJ1-2; TRBD1 agrees at 8 bases. Trimming cost V 5 bases and J 4 bases; bases outside gene matches: 6. The CDR3 totals 13 residues. Germline CDR1 and CDR2: DFQATT and SNEGSKA (reference sequence). CDR3 region: CSAPLTGGYGYTF. CDR3 coding DNA: TGCAGTGCTCCCCTAACAGGGGGCTATGGCTACACCTTC.

The V call is TRBV2, the J call TRBJ2-3; 9 bases match TRBD1. The CDR3 runs to 15 residues. The junction had 7 bases not matched to a gene; V was cut back by 8 bases and J by 1 base. In germline, CDR1 is SNHLY, CDR2 FYNNEI. The CDR3 loop is CASFTGTGCTDTQYF. In DNA form, the CDR3 reads TGTGCCAGCTTTACCGGGACAGGGTGCACAGATACGCAGTATTTT.

This clonotype was detected a few times. J is TRBJ2-1 and V is TRBV7-9; the match to TRBD2 covers 11 bases. With 5 bases clipped from V and 12 bases from J, the junction kept 15 bases outside the gene matches. The CDR3 has 16 residues. Looked up from germline, CDR1 is SEHNR and CDR2 is FQNEAQ (reference sequence). CDR3 sequence reads: CASSPQGLADPWGQFF. CDR3 coding DNA: TGTGCCAGCAGCCCCCAGGGACTAGCGGACCCTTGGGGGCAGTTCTTC.

The rearrangement joins TRBV28 to TRBJ2-1; 10 bases are shared with TRBD2. The last part of the DNA fits TRBJ2-7 better; the J call may be wrong. Germline V gives CDR1 MDHEN, CDR2 SYDVKM. The CDR3 contains 14 residues. As DNA, the CDR3 is TGTGCCAGCAGACTAGCGGGAACGTACAATGAGCAGTACTTC. Its translation is CASRLAGTYNEQYF.

This clonotype has a count of ten or more. V is TRBV29-1 and J is TRBJ2-7; D may be TRBD2 (6 bases). The CDR3 loop spans 14 amino acids. Germline lookup yields CDR1 SQVTM and CDR2 ANQGSEA. V dropped 6 bases and J dropped 2 bases, with 17 bases sitting between them. DNA of the CDR3: TGCAGCGTATTCCGGGCGGGACTGCCCTACGAGCAGTACTTC. Translated: CSVFRAGLPYEQYF.

With regard to this clonotype: Its ends do not fully match the called genes, so a read error is possible. The gene calls are TRBV29-1 and TRBJ2-5; 10 positions agree with TRBD1. The V gene's germline CDR1 is SQVTM and CDR2 ANQGSEA. The CDR3 is 13 residues long. This CDR3 reads CGVDRGSQETQYF. The CDR3 DNA reads TGCGGCGTGGACAGGGGGAGTCAAGAGACCCAGTACTTC.

This clonotype turned up a few times. The gene calls are TRBV4-1 and TRBJ1-5; 9 nucleotides line up with TRBD1. V lost 0 bases and J lost 7; bases outside the gene matches: 10. Germline V gene sequence: CDR1 MGHRA, CDR2 YSYEKL. This CDR3 has 17 residues. In DNA form, the CDR3 reads TGCGCCAGCAGCCAAGATTGGGGACAGGGAATTGGGCAGCCCCAGCATTTT. Its protein product is CASSQDWGQGIGQPQHF.